The 28 T cell receptor beta chains given below trace back to one sample, sequenced in a study of T cells after posttransplantation cyclophosphamide. Clones were sequenced by immunoSEQ multiplex PCR, and TCRdb holds only the in-frame ones, with some missing. The sample includes under 30,000 clones, none of them occurring once. The sequenced sample was PBMCs. These receptors came from a woman aged 55-69 years in good health, CMV-negative, and a related stem cell transplant donor.

This clone has a count of ten or more. The J gene is TRBJ1-3, the V gene TRBV4-1; D gene unclear. CDR1 and CDR2 (germline): MGHRA, YSYEKL. Trimming removed 8 bases from V and 0 bases from J, with 17 bases in between. The CDR3 covers 16 residues. The CDR3 loop is CASSQIGGFSGNTIYF. CDR3 nucleotide sequence: TGCGCCAGCTCACAGATCGGTGGGTTCTCTGGAAACACCATATATTTT.

This clone was seen repeatedly, ten times or more. The genes are TRBV28 and TRBJ1-2; D is perhaps TRBD1 (5 bases). The CDR3 is made up of 13 amino acids. Trimming cost V 4 bases and J 8 bases, with 14 bases left between them. Per germline, CDR1 MDHEN and CDR2 SYDVKM. CDR3 residues: CASSSPHRRGYTF. CDR3 bases: TGTGCCAGCAGTTCCCCCCACAGGAGAGGCTACACCTTC.

In its sample, this clone was seen many times. V and J are TRBV4-3 and TRBJ1-2; 9 nucleotides line up with TRBD1. Trimming removed 0 bases from V and 8 bases from J; junction bases left unmatched: 7. The CDR3 is 15 amino acids. From germline, CDR1 is LGHNA and CDR2 YSLEER. The CDR3, as DNA: TGCGCCAGCAGCCAAGAATGGGGACAGGGCAGGGGCTACACCTTC. It codes for CASSQEWGQGRGYTF.

In its sample, this clone was seen many times. The chain links TRBV2 to TRBJ1-2, with TRBD1 as a possible D gene (5 bases). The CDR3 sequence is 12 residues long. Deletions cut 8 bases from V and 4 bases from J, with 11 bases between. The germline CDR1 and CDR2 sequences are SNHLY and FYNNEI. DNA for the CDR3: TGTGCCAGCGGGGCGGGGGGCTATGGCTACACCTTC. This codes for CASGAGGYGYTF.

This clone appeared many times. J is TRBJ2-5 and V is TRBV7-9; 12 bases match TRBD2. The CDR3 runs 17 residues. Per germline, CDR1 SEHNR and CDR2 FQNEAQ (reference sequence). V trimming: 5 bases; J trimming: 2 bases; junction bases outside the gene matches: 9. The DNA of the CDR3 is TGTGCCAGCAGCCCGATCGCTAGCGGGGGGGGACAAGAGACCCAGTACTTC. This translates into CASSPIASGGGQETQYF.

This clone was recorded at least ten times. The chain has TRBV14 and TRBJ2-1, with a weak D call TRBD1 (6 bases). The CDR3 contains 15 residues. Germline V CDR1 and CDR2: SGHDN, FVKESK. Trimming removed 3 bases at V and 8 bases at J, with 17 bases between. The CDR3: CASSQGASMSDEQFF. For the CDR3, the DNA is TGTGCCAGCAGCCAGGGGGCGAGCATGTCCGATGAGCAGTTCTTC.

At least ten counts were recorded for this clone. V usage is TRBV29-1 and J usage is TRBJ1-4; unclear D gene. V was pared by 1 base and J by 3 bases, with 6 bases between. CDR3 size: 13 residues. The germline V gene encodes CDR1 SQVTM and CDR2 ANQGSEA. CDR3 region: CSVEGRANEKLFF. CDR3 coding DNA: TGCAGCGTTGAAGGTAGAGCTAATGAAAAACTGTTTTTT.

This clone was seen ten or more times. The chain carries TRBV10-3 and TRBJ1-2; 9 bases fit TRBD1. The CDR3 loop spans 13 amino acids. Looked up from germline, CDR1 is ENHRY and CDR2 is SYGVKD. V lost 4 bases to trimming and J lost 3 bases; unmatched junction nucleotides: 0. CDR3 sequence: CAISGQGDYGYTF. The CDR3 DNA reads TGTGCCATCAGTGGACAGGGGGACTATGGCTACACCTTC.

This clone was recorded at least ten times. The chain uses TRBV12-3 or TRBV12-4 and TRBJ1-1; maybe TRBD1 (6 bases). Trimming cost V 4 bases and J 6 bases, with 12 bases left between them. The CDR3 runs to 13 residues. CDR3 sequence (DNA): TGTGCCAGCAGTTGGACAGAAGGGTCTGAAGCTTTCTTT. Protein product: CASSWTEGSEAFF.

The V gene is TRBV7-3, the J gene TRBJ2-1; 7 nucleotides match TRBD2. The CDR3 contains 14 residues. CDR1 is SGHTA, CDR2 FQGTGA, per germline. Unmatched junction bases numbered 8, after V lost 2 bases and J lost 10 bases. Here the CDR3 reads CASSLGLVSSEQFF. The CDR3 DNA reads TGTGCCAGCAGCTTAGGACTAGTGTCAAGCGAGCAGTTCTTC.

This clone was counted at least ten times. For the CDR3, the DNA is TGTGCCAGCAGCTTAGAATGGCGGTTTGCTAGCGGGGGGGCTTACAATGAGCAGTTCTTC. Translation: CASSLEWRFASGGAYNEQFF. The V and J genes are TRBV13 and TRBJ2-1, with 12 bases matching TRBD2. The CDR3 extends over 20 amino acids. CDR1 is PRHDT and CDR2 is FYEKMQ in the germline V gene (reference sequence). Trimming at V came to 1 base and at J to 4 bases, leaving 14 bases not matched to a gene.

The sample holds a few counts of this clone. The chain joins TRBV28 to TRBJ2-3, with TRBD2 matching over 11 bases. This CDR3 contains 15 residues. Germline V lookup: CDR1 MDHEN, CDR2 SYDVKM. Unmatched junction bases numbered 9, after V lost 6 bases and J lost 7 bases. For the CDR3, the DNA is TGTGCCAGCAGGGCAATAGCGGGAGGGCCGTATACGCAGTATTTT. Translated, it gives CASRAIAGGPYTQYF.

This clone occurred many times. The chain links TRBV9 to TRBJ2-7, with 7 bases matching TRBD2. CDR3 length equals 15 residues. With V trimmed by 3 bases and J by 3 bases, 9 bases remained unmatched. Germline values: CDR1 SGDLS, CDR2 YYNGEE. CDR3 in amino acids: CASSAEASGNYEQYF. CDR3 nucleotides: TGTGCCAGCAGCGCGGAGGCTAGCGGTAACTACGAGCAGTACTTC.

This chain connects TRBV6-2 or TRBV6-3 to TRBJ2-5, with 10 bases aligning to TRBD2. CDR3 length: 16 amino acids. V lost 0 bases and J lost 5; bases outside the gene matches: 6. The germline V gene encodes CDR1 MNHEY and CDR2 SVGEGT. CDR3 residues: CASSYSFSSGSETQYF. CDR3 DNA sequence: TGTGCCAGCAGTTACTCTTTTTCTAGCGGGAGTGAGACCCAGTACTTC.

This clone has at least ten counts. CDR3 loop: CASSGTSGTYEQYF. CDR3 DNA: TGTGCCAGCTCCGGGACTAGCGGGACCTACGAGCAGTACTTC. V and J are TRBV18 and TRBJ2-7, with 13 bases fitting TRBD2. After removal of 6 bases from V and 2 bases from J, the junction contained 1 base not matched to a gene. Germline V CDR1 and CDR2: KGHSH, LQKENI. The CDR3 is made up of 14 amino acids.

This clone was counted ten times or more. In the same sample, other DNA sequences code for this CDR3. The chain joins TRBV2 to TRBJ1-5; the D gene is possibly TRBD1 (5 bases). The germline gives CDR1 SNHLY, CDR2 FYNNEI. The V gene lost 5 bases and the J gene lost 0 bases, with 8 bases spanning the gap. CDR3 size: 14 residues. The CDR3 DNA reads TGTGCCAGCAGTCTTGACAGTAGCAATCAGCCCCAGCATTTT. It translates to CASSLDSSNQPQHF.

In this sample, this clone turned up many times. The chain has TRBV18 and TRBJ2-3, with TRBD2 identical over 8 bases. The CDR3 totals 15 residues. J gave up 4 bases and V 4 bases, and 7 bases lay outside the gene matches. Germline V CDR1 and CDR2: KGHSH, LQKENI. CDR3 protein: CASSLRSGGADTQYF. The CDR3 DNA is TGTGCCAGCTCACTCCGCTCGGGGGGGGCAGATACGCAGTATTTT.

This clone occurred many times. The rearrangement joins TRBV7-2 to TRBJ2-3, with 10 positions matching TRBD2. Germline values: CDR1 SGHTA, CDR2 FQGNSA. CDR3 length: 15 residues. After removal of 2 bases from V and 7 bases from J, the junction contained 6 bases not matched to a gene. CDR3 coding DNA: TGTGCCAGCAGCTTACAGCGGGGGGGCCCATATACGCAGTATTTT. This translates into CASSLQRGGPYTQYF. Full variable domain (remainder filled in from reference TRBV7-2 and TRBJ2-3): GAGVSQSPSNKVTEKGKDVELRCDPISGHTALYWYRQSLGQGLEFLIYFQGNSAPDKSGLPSDRFSAERTGGSVSTLTIQRTQQEDSAVYLCASSLQRGGPYTQYFGPGTRLTVL.

This clone was seen at least ten times. The chain uses TRBV18 and TRBJ1-6, with 7 bases matching TRBD1. The CDR3 consists of 19 residues. Germline assignment: CDR1 KGHSH and CDR2 LQKENI. With V trimmed by 4 bases and J by 0 bases, 12 bases remained unmatched. CDR3 sequence: CASSRKPSDRSSYNSPLHF. The CDR3 DNA reads TGTGCCAGCTCACGAAAACCCTCGGACAGGAGCTCCTATAATTCACCCCTCCACTTT.

The V gene is TRBV15, the J gene TRBJ1-2, with TRBD1 as a possible D gene (5 bases). The ends were cut back, 5 bases at V and 0 bases at J, with 10 bases in the middle. Germline V gene data show CDR1 as LNHNV and CDR2 as YYDKDF (reference sequence). There are 14 residues in the CDR3. CDR3 sequence (DNA): TGTGCCACCAGCCCCGACAGAACTAACTATGGCTACACCTTC. This translates into CATSPDRTNYGYTF.

This clone was observed many times. The chain recombines TRBV7-6 with TRBJ1-1, with 7 bases matching TRBD1. CDR3 length: 15 amino acids. Germline CDR1 reads SGHVS; CDR2 reads FNYEAQ. V lost 4 bases and J lost 1; bases outside the gene matches: 6. This CDR3 is CASSSMTGTNTEAFF. Written as DNA, the CDR3 is TGTGCCAGCAGCTCCATGACAGGGACGAACACTGAAGCTTTCTTT.

This clone was observed at least ten times. V is TRBV12-3 or TRBV12-4 and J is TRBJ1-2, with TRBD1 matching 7 bases. The CDR3 has 13 residues. Losses at the gene ends were 5 bases for V and 7 bases for J; bases not matched to a gene: 7. CDR3: CASSPRQGAGYTF. The CDR3 DNA is TGTGCCAGCAGTCCCCGACAGGGCGCTGGCTACACCTTC.

This clone was seen ten or more times. The rearrangement uses TRBV19 and TRBJ1-2, with D maybe TRBD1 (6 bases). Looked up from germline, CDR1 is LNHDA and CDR2 is SQIVND (reference sequence). CDR3 length: 13 residues. Trimming shortened V by 6 bases and J by 7 bases, and 15 bases separated the two germline ends. The CDR3 DNA reads TGTGCCAGTAGATCGGACAGCATGTTTGGCTACACCTTC. It codes for CASRSDSMFGYTF.

This clone was detected many times. The rearrangement joins TRBV29-1 to TRBJ1-3; no reliable D call. The CDR3 is 13 amino acids. The germline CDR1 and CDR2 sequences are SQVTM and ANQGSEA. V shed 4 bases and J shed 1 base, with 8 bases lying between them. The CDR3: CSVVHSSGNTIYF. CDR3 DNA sequence: TGCAGCGTTGTCCACTCATCTGGAAACACCATATATTTT.

This clone was detected many times. The rearrangement links TRBV12-3 or TRBV12-4 to TRBJ1-5; no reliable D call. The V and J ends lost 0 bases and 7 bases respectively, with 7 bases between them. The CDR3 runs 13 residues. The CDR3 nucleotides read TGTGCCAGCAGTTTAGCGCGAGTCCAGCCCCAGCATTTT. This encodes CASSLARVQPQHF.

Ten or more counts support this clone. V is TRBV11-2 and J is TRBJ1-1, with D uncertain. CDR1 and CDR2 (germline): SGHAT, FQNNGV. The CDR3 is 16 amino acids. V was pared by 1 base and J by 1 base, with 13 bases between. CDR3 nucleotides: TGTGCCAGCAGCTTAGGCGAGTGGGCAGAGAACACTGAAGCTTTCTTT. This codes for CASSLGEWAENTEAFF.

There are many counts of this clone. This rearrangement joins TRBV4-1 to TRBJ2-2; D is uncertain. Germline-derived CDR1 and CDR2 are MGHRA and YSYEKL. Deletions cut 4 bases from V and 4 bases from J, with 7 bases between. The CDR3 consists of 13 residues. The CDR3 nucleotides read TGCGCCAGCAGCCCATCTAGCACCGGGGAGCTGTTTTTT. Amino acids: CASSPSSTGELFF.

The chain carries TRBV7-9 and TRBJ1-1; D is uncertain. The CDR3 contains 12 residues. Germline V gives CDR1 SEHNR, CDR2 FQNEAQ (reference sequence). Trimming shortened V by 1 base and J by 5 bases, and 5 bases separated the two germline ends. Here the CDR3 DNA reads TGTGCCAGCAGCTTAGGTGTAACTGAAGCTTTCTTT. Its translation: CASSLGVTEAFF.